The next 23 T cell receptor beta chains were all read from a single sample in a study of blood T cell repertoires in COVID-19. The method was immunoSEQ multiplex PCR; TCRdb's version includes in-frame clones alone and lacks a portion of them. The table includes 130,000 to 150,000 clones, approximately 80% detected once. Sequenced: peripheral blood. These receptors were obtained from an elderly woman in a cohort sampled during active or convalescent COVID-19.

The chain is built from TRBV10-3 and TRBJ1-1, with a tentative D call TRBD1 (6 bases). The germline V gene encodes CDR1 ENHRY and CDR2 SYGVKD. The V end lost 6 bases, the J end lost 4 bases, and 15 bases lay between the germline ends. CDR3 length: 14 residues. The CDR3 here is CAIRIQGMGTEAFF. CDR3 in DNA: TGTGCCATCAGGATACAGGGTATGGGCACTGAAGCTTTCTTT.

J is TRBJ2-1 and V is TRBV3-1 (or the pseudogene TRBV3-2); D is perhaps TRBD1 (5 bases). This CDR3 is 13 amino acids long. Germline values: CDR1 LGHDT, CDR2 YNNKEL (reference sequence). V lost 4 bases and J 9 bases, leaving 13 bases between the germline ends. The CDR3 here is CASSRGFRGEQFF. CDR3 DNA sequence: TGTGCCAGCAGCCGGGGCTTCCGCGGTGAGCAGTTCTTC.

The CDR3 DNA reads TGTGCCAGCAGGCCTCGGGGAGCGTACGAGCAGTACGTC. This sequence encodes CASRPRGAYEQYV. The chain is built from TRBV6-2 or TRBV6-3 and TRBJ2-7, with a weak D call TRBD2 (5 bases). Germline CDR1 MNHEY, CDR2 SVGEGT. The V and J ends lost 6 bases and 4 bases respectively, with 13 bases between them. CDR3 length equals 13 residues.

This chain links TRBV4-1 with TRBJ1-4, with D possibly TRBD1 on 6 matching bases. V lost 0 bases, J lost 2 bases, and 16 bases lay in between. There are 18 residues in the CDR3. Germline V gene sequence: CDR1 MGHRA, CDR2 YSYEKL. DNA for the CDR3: TGCGCCAGCAGCCAAGAGCCCAGGGGAGTAAGGACTAATGAAAAACTGTTTTTT. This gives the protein CASSQEPRGVRTNEKLFF.

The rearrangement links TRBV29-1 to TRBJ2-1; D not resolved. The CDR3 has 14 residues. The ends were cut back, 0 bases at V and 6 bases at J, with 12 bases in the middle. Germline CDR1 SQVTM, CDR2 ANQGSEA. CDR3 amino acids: CSVEDFRSGNEQFF. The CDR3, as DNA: TGCAGCGTTGAAGATTTCCGATCAGGCAATGAGCAGTTCTTC.

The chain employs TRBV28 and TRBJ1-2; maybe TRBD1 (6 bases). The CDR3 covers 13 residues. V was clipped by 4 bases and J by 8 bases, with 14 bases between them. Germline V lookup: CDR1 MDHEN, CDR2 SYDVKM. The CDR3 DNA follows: TGTGCCAGCAGTTCACAGGGAGGGAGGGGCTACACCTTC. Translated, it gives CASSSQGGRGYTF.

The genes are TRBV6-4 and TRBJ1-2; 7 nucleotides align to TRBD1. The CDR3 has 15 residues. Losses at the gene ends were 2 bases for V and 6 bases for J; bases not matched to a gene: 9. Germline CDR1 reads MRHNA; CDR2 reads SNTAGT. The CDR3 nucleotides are TGTGCCAGCAGTGACCATCCACAGGGGCTGGATGGCTACACCTTC. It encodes CASSDHPQGLDGYTF.

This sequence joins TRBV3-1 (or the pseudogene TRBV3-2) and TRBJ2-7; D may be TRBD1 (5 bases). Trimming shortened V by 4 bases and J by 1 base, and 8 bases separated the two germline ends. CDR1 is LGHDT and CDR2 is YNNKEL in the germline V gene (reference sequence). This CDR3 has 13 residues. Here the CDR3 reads CASSLRQSYEQYF. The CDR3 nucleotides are TGTGCCAGCAGCCTTAGACAGTCCTACGAGCAGTACTTC.

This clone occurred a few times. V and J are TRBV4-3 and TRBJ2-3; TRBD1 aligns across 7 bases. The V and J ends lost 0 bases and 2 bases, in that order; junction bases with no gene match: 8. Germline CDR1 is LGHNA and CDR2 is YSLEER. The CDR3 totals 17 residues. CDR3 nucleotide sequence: TGCGCCAGCAGCCAAGACGCCTGGGGACAGACCACAGATACGCAGTATTTT. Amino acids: CASSQDAWGQTTDTQYF.

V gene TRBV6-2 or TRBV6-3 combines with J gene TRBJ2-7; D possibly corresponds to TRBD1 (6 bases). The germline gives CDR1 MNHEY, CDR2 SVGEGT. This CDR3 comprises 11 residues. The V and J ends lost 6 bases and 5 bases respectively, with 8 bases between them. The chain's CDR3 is CASSNRDEQYF. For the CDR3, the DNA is TGTGCCAGCAGCAACAGGGACGAGCAGTACTTC.

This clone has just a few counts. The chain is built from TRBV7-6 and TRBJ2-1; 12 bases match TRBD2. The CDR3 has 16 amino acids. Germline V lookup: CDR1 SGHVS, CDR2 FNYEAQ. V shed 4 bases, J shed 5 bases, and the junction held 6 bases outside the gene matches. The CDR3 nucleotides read TGTGCCAGCAGCTCCCAAAGACTAGCGGGGGACAATGAGCAGTTCTTC. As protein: CASSSQRLAGDNEQFF.

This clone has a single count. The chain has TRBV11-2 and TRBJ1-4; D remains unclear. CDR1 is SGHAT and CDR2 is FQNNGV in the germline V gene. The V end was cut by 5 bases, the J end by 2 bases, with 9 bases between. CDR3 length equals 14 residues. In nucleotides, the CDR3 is TGTGCCAGCAGCGCGGTAGTGACTAATGAAAAACTGTTTTTT. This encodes CASSAVVTNEKLFF.

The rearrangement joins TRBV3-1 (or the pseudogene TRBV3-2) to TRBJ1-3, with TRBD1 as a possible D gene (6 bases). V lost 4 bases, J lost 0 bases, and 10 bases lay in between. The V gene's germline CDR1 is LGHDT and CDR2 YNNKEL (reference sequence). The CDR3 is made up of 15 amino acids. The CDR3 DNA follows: TGTGCCAGCAGCCCAACGACAGGCTCTGGAAACACCATATATTTT. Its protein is CASSPTTGSGNTIYF.

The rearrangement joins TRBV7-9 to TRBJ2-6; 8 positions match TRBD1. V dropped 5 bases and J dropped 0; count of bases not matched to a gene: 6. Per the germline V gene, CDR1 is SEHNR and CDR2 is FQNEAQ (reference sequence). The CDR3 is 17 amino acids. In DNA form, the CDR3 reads TGTGCCAGCAGCCCGACAGGGGTCCGCTCTGGGGCCAACGTCCTGACTTTC. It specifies CASSPTGVRSGANVLTF.

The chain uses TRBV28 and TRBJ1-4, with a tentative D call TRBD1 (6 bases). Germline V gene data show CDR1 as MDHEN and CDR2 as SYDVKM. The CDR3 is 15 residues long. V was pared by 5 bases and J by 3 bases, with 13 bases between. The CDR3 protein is CASSPGGAANEKLFF. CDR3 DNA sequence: TGTGCCAGCAGTCCCGGGGGGGCGGCTAATGAAAAACTGTTTTTT.

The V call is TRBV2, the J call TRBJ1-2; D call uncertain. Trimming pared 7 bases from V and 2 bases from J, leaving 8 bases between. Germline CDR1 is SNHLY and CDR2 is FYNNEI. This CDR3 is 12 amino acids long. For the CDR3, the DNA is TGTGCCAGCAATACAGTCAACTATGGCTACACCTTC. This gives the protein CASNTVNYGYTF.

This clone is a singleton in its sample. CDR3 loop: CASSPGQAGKTQYF. As DNA, the CDR3 is TGTGCCAGCAGTCCGGGACAGGCGGGGAAGACCCAGTACTTC. The chain couples TRBV6-2 or TRBV6-3 to TRBJ2-5; 8 bases are a match to TRBD1. Germline trimming cut 5 bases from V and 6 bases from J; bases unmatched to any gene: 8. The length of the CDR3 is 14 residues. Germline-derived CDR1 and CDR2 are MNHEY and SVGEGT.

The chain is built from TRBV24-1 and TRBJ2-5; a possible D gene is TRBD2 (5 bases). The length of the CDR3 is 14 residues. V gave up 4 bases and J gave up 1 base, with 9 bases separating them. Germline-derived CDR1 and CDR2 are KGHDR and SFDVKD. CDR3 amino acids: CATSDPGIQETQYF. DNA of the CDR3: TGTGCCACCAGTGACCCCGGGATCCAAGAGACCCAGTACTTC.

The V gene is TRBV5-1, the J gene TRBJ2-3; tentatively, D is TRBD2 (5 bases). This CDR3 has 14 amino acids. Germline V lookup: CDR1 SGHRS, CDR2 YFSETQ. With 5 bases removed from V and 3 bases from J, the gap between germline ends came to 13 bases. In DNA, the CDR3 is TGCGCCAGCAGACCGGACTCGCCTACAGATACGCAGTATTTT. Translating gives CASRPDSPTDTQYF. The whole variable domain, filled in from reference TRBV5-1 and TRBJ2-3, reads KAGVTQTPRYLIKTRGQQVTLSCSPISGHRSVSWYQQTPGQGLQFLFEYFSETQRNKGNFPGRFSGRQFSNSRSEMNVSTLELGDSALYLCASRPDSPTDTQYFGPGTRLTVL.

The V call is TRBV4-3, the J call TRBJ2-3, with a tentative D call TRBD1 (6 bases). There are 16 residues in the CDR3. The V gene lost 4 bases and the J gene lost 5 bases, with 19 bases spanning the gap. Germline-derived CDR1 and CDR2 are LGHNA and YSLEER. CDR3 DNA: TGCGCCAGCAGCCTTAGTGCGGGCCAAGGGGGAGATACGCAGTATTTT. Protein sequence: CASSLSAGQGGDTQYF.

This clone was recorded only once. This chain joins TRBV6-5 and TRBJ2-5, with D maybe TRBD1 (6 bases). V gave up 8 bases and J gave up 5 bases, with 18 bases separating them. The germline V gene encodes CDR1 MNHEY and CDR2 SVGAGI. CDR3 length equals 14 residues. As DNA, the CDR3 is TGTGCCAGCGGTTTTGGACAGCTGAGGGAGACCCAGTACTTC. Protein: CASGFGQLRETQYF.

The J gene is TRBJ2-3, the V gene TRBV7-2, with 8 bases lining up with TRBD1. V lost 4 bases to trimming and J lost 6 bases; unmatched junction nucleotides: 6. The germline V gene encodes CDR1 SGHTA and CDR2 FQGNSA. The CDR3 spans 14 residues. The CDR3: CASSYETGEDTQYF. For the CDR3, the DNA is TGTGCCAGCAGCTACGAGACAGGGGAGGATACGCAGTATTTT.

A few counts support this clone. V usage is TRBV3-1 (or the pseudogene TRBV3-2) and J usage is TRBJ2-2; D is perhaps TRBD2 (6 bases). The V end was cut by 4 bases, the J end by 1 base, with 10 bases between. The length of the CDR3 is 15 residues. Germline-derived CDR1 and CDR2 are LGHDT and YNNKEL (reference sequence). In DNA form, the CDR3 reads TGTGCCAGCAGCCGGGTCGGGGGGAACACCGGGGAGCTGTTTTTT. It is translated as CASSRVGGNTGELFF.